The rows below give T cell receptor beta chains drawn from one sample of a study of blood T cell repertoires in COVID-19. Generated by immunoSEQ multiplex PCR, the TCRdb table keeps only in-frame clones and is missing some. The repertoire has under 250,000 clones, 80% to 90% of them found once; the top ten carry roughly 2.8%. The sample was peripheral blood. The receptors were sampled from a man aged 45 to 65 with active or convalescent COVID-19. Both conserved end residues are part of each CDR3. Fields, in order: clone size, V gene, J gene, D gene, CDR3 protein, CDR3 DNA. D genes are given only for firm matches. Expanded clones get a size class; other rows say once, few or many, or leave the size out.

clone_size: .; v_call: TRBV30; j_call: TRBJ2-7; d_call: TRBD1; cdr3_aa: CAWSVGQFYEQYF; cdr3_nt: TGTGCCTGGAGTGTGGGACAGTTCTACGAGCAGTACTTC
clone_size: .; v_call: TRBV30; j_call: TRBJ1-2; d_call: .; cdr3_aa: CAWSMNRVSGYTF; cdr3_nt: TGTGCCTGGAGTATGAACAGGGTCAGCGGCTACACCTTC
clone_size: .; v_call: TRBV13; j_call: TRBJ2-7; d_call: TRBD2; cdr3_aa: CASSIAGGSSYEQYF; cdr3_nt: TGTGCCAGCAGCATAGCGGGGGGAAGCTCCTACGAGCAGTACTTC
clone_size: many; v_call: TRBV5-4; j_call: TRBJ1-2; d_call: .; cdr3_aa: CASSSGVNYGYTF; cdr3_nt: TGTGCCAGCAGCTCCGGGGTAAACTATGGCTACACCTTC
clone_size: .; v_call: TRBV19; j_call: TRBJ1-5; d_call: .; cdr3_aa: CASSMTFRGQPQHF; cdr3_nt: TGTGCCAGTAGTATGACGTTTAGAGGTCAGCCCCAGCATTTT
clone_size: few; v_call: TRBV3-1/TRBV3-2; j_call: TRBJ2-7; d_call: TRBD2; cdr3_aa: CASSQTSGRIHEQYF; cdr3_nt: TGTGCCAGCAGCCAAACTAGCGGGAGGATACACGAGCAGTACTTC
clone_size: .; v_call: TRBV3-1/TRBV3-2; j_call: TRBJ2-2; d_call: .; cdr3_aa: CASSQDWGLTEQAGELFF; cdr3_nt: TGTGCCAGCAGCCAAGATTGGGGGCTAACCGAGCAGGCCGGGGAGCTGTTTTTT
clone_size: .; v_call: TRBV19; j_call: TRBJ1-3; d_call: TRBD1; cdr3_aa: CASSIRGSGNTIYF; cdr3_nt: TGTGCCAGTAGTATCAGGGGGTCTGGAAACACCATATATTTT
clone_size: .; v_call: TRBV18; j_call: TRBJ2-7; d_call: .; cdr3_aa: CASSGGLYEQYF; cdr3_nt: TGTGCCAGCTCAGGAGGGCTCTACGAGCAGTACTTC
clone_size: .; v_call: TRBV6-2/TRBV6-3; j_call: TRBJ2-2; d_call: .; cdr3_aa: CASSYPARVLNTGELFF; cdr3_nt: TGTGCCAGCAGTTACCCCGCGAGGGTCCTTAACACCGGGGAGCTGTTTTTT
clone_size: .; v_call: TRBV28; j_call: TRBJ1-6; d_call: .; cdr3_aa: CASRASYNSPLHF; cdr3_nt: TGTGCCAGCAGGGCCAGTTATAATTCACCCCTCCACTTT
clone_size: .; v_call: TRBV6-5; j_call: TRBJ1-5; d_call: .; cdr3_aa: CASSYSQGRGPQHF; cdr3_nt: TGTGCCAGCAGTTACTCACAGGGACGAGGGCCCCAGCATTTT
clone_size: few; v_call: TRBV4-2; j_call: TRBJ2-7; d_call: .; cdr3_aa: CASSQVGSGSYEQYF; cdr3_nt: TGTGCCAGCAGCCAAGTAGGCAGCGGATCCTACGAGCAGTACTTC
clone_size: .; v_call: TRBV18; j_call: TRBJ2-7; d_call: TRBD2; cdr3_aa: CASSYWSSGSYEQYF; cdr3_nt: TGTGCCAGCTCATATTGGTCTAGCGGGAGTTACGAGCAGTACTTC
clone_size: .; v_call: TRBV6-5; j_call: TRBJ2-1; d_call: TRBD2; cdr3_aa: CASTNSGTSYNEQFF; cdr3_nt: TGTGCCAGCACCAATAGCGGGACCTCCTACAATGAGCAGTTCTTC
clone_size: .; v_call: TRBV5-4; j_call: TRBJ2-7; d_call: .; cdr3_aa: CASSLDSFTGGEQYF; cdr3_nt: TGTGCCAGCAGCTTAGATTCCTTTACCGGAGGCGAGCAGTACTTC
clone_size: .; v_call: TRBV7-2; j_call: TRBJ2-7; d_call: TRBD2; cdr3_aa: CASSLGAPSGGYEQYF; cdr3_nt: TGTGCCAGCAGCTTAGGAGCCCCTAGCGGGGGATACGAGCAGTACTTC
clone_size: .; v_call: TRBV18; j_call: TRBJ1-4; d_call: .; cdr3_aa: CASSPRRSATNEKLFF; cdr3_nt: TGTGCCAGCTCACCCCGCCGGTCTGCAACTAATGAAAAACTGTTTTTT
clone_size: .; v_call: TRBV5-1; j_call: TRBJ2-7; d_call: TRBD1; cdr3_aa: CASSPPGQDSYEQYF; cdr3_nt: TGCGCCAGCAGCCCACCGGGACAGGATTCCTACGAGCAGTACTTC
clone_size: .; v_call: TRBV4-1; j_call: TRBJ1-3; d_call: .; cdr3_aa: CASSHATSGSQAGNTIYF; cdr3_nt: TGCGCCAGCAGTCATGCCACAAGCGGCAGCCAGGCTGGAAACACCATATATTTT
clone_size: .; v_call: TRBV28; j_call: TRBJ2-1; d_call: .; cdr3_aa: CASNPGDSSYNEQFF; cdr3_nt: TGTGCCAGCAACCCTGGAGATAGCTCCTACAATGAGCAGTTCTTC
clone_size: .; v_call: TRBV18; j_call: TRBJ1-2; d_call: .; cdr3_aa: CASSPQGNSYGYTF; cdr3_nt: TGTGCCAGCTCACCACAGGGGAATTCCTATGGCTACACCTTC
clone_size: .; v_call: TRBV13; j_call: TRBJ1-3; d_call: .; cdr3_aa: CASSPGTFSSGNTIYF; cdr3_nt: TGTGCCAGCAGCCCTGGGACTTTTAGCTCTGGAAACACCATATATTTT
clone_size: .; v_call: TRBV6-2/TRBV6-3; j_call: TRBJ2-3; d_call: TRBD2; cdr3_aa: CASSHGTSGRQYF; cdr3_nt: TGTGCCAGCAGTCACGGGACTAGCGGGAGGCAGTATTTT
clone_size: .; v_call: TRBV28; j_call: TRBJ1-5; d_call: .; cdr3_aa: CASSSAPGPQHF; cdr3_nt: TGTGCCAGCAGTTCGGCCCCGGGGCCCCAGCATTTT
clone_size: few; v_call: TRBV30; j_call: TRBJ1-2; d_call: .; cdr3_aa: CAWSRTATNYGYTF; cdr3_nt: TGTGCCTGGAGCCGAACAGCTACTAACTATGGCTACACCTTC
clone_size: .; v_call: TRBV5-4; j_call: TRBJ2-1; d_call: TRBD2; cdr3_aa: CASSSSGGAYNEQFF; cdr3_nt: TGTGCCAGCAGCTCTAGCGGGGGGGCATACAATGAGCAGTTCTTC
clone_size: .; v_call: TRBV7-9; j_call: TRBJ1-2; d_call: TRBD1; cdr3_aa: CASSLATGQGVRGYTF; cdr3_nt: TGTGCCAGCAGCTTAGCTACGGGACAGGGGGTGAGGGGCTACACCTTC
clone_size: .; v_call: TRBV10-3; j_call: TRBJ2-1; d_call: .; cdr3_aa: CAINQRGSSYNEQFF; cdr3_nt: TGTGCCATCAACCAAAGGGGAAGCTCCTACAATGAGCAGTTCTTC
clone_size: .; v_call: TRBV28; j_call: TRBJ1-6; d_call: .; cdr3_aa: CASSARGVDSPLHF; cdr3_nt: TGTGCCAGCAGCGCCCGGGGTGTTGATTCACCCCTCCACTTT
clone_size: .; v_call: TRBV6-2/TRBV6-3; j_call: TRBJ1-1; d_call: .; cdr3_aa: CASSRGEAFF; cdr3_nt: TGTGCCAGCAGCAGGGGAGAAGCTTTCTTT
clone_size: .; v_call: TRBV19; j_call: TRBJ2-2; d_call: TRBD2; cdr3_aa: CAISGGLNTGELFF; cdr3_nt: TGTGCCATCAGCGGGGGATTGAACACCGGGGAGCTGTTTTTT
clone_size: once; v_call: TRBV5-1; j_call: TRBJ1-1; d_call: .; cdr3_aa: CASSSTGEAFF; cdr3_nt: TGCGCCAGCAGCTCGACAGGTGAAGCTTTCTTT
clone_size: .; v_call: TRBV4-2; j_call: TRBJ2-7; d_call: .; cdr3_aa: CASSQERGTYEQYF; cdr3_nt: TGTGCCAGCAGCCAAGAAAGGGGGACCTACGAGCAGTACTTC
clone_size: .; v_call: TRBV30; j_call: TRBJ1-5; d_call: .; cdr3_aa: CAWGSGISNQPQHF; cdr3_nt: TGTGCCTGGGGCTCAGGGATTAGCAATCAGCCCCAGCATTTT
clone_size: once; v_call: TRBV24-1; j_call: TRBJ2-7; d_call: TRBD1; cdr3_aa: CATSDTGDSYEQYF; cdr3_nt: TGTGCCACCAGTGATACAGGGGACTCCTACGAGCAGTACTTC
clone_size: .; v_call: TRBV30; j_call: TRBJ2-3; d_call: TRBD2; cdr3_aa: CAWSVYSGGATDTQYF; cdr3_nt: TGTGCCTGGAGTGTATATAGCGGGGGGGCGACAGATACGCAGTATTTT
clone_size: .; v_call: TRBV2; j_call: TRBJ1-5; d_call: TRBD1; cdr3_aa: CASTFGQGNQPQHF; cdr3_nt: TGTGCCAGCACCTTCGGACAGGGGAATCAGCCCCAGCATTTT
clone_size: .; v_call: TRBV2; j_call: TRBJ1-4; d_call: TRBD1; cdr3_aa: CASSVGPRTGDEKLFF; cdr3_nt: TGTGCCAGCAGTGTCGGCCCCAGGACAGGCGACGAAAAACTGTTTTTT
clone_size: .; v_call: TRBV3-1/TRBV3-2; j_call: TRBJ1-1; d_call: TRBD1; cdr3_aa: CASSQTGTGAQEAFF; cdr3_nt: TGTGCCAGCAGCCAAACTGGGACAGGGGCACAAGAAGCTTTCTTT
clone_size: once; v_call: TRBV5-1; j_call: TRBJ2-1; d_call: TRBD2; cdr3_aa: CASSLDLGWTSGGLSSYNEQFF; cdr3_nt: TGCGCCAGCAGCTTGGATCTTGGATGGACTAGCGGGGGGCTGAGCTCCTACAATGAGCAGTTCTTC
clone_size: .; v_call: TRBV21-1; j_call: TRBJ2-4; d_call: .; cdr3_aa: CASSQGAPIDLAKNIQYF; cdr3_nt: TGTGCCAGCAGCCAGGGGGCCCCGATCGACCTAGCCAAAAACATTCAGTACTTC
clone_size: .; v_call: TRBV10-2; j_call: TRBJ2-2; d_call: .; cdr3_aa: CASGPGRNTGELFF; cdr3_nt: TGCGCCAGCGGACCAGGGCGGAACACCGGGGAGCTGTTTTTT
clone_size: once; v_call: TRBV19; j_call: TRBJ2-1; d_call: TRBD2; cdr3_aa: CEAGAYNEQFF; cdr3_nt: TGTGAAGCGGGGGCCTACAATGAGCAGTTCTTC
clone_size: .; v_call: TRBV2; j_call: TRBJ2-2; d_call: TRBD1; cdr3_aa: CASRGQPANTGELFF; cdr3_nt: TGTGCCAGCAGGGGACAGCCCGCGAACACCGGGGAGCTGTTTTTT
clone_size: once; v_call: TRBV7-2; j_call: TRBJ1-2; d_call: .; cdr3_aa: CASSLAPYRGYTF; cdr3_nt: TGTGCCAGCAGCTTAGCGCCCTATCGGGGCTACACCTTC
clone_size: .; v_call: TRBV7-2; j_call: TRBJ2-5; d_call: .; cdr3_aa: CASSPPGQGLKETQYF; cdr3_nt: TGTGCCAGCAGCCCCCCGGGGCAGGGGTTAAAGGAGACCCAGTACTTC
clone_size: .; v_call: TRBV7-8; j_call: TRBJ2-7; d_call: TRBD1; cdr3_aa: CASSFGQGAREQYF; cdr3_nt: TGTGCCAGCAGCTTCGGACAGGGGGCGCGGGAGCAGTACTTC
clone_size: once; v_call: TRBV6-5; j_call: TRBJ1-2; d_call: TRBD1; cdr3_aa: CASRGQDRGRYGYTF; cdr3_nt: TGTGCCAGCAGGGGTCAGGACAGGGGGCGGTATGGCTACACCTTC
clone_size: many; v_call: TRBV7-9; j_call: TRBJ2-7; d_call: .; cdr3_aa: CASSPRVEQYF; cdr3_nt: TGTGCCAGCAGCCCCCGAGTAGAGCAGTACTTC
clone_size: .; v_call: TRBV27; j_call: TRBJ1-2; d_call: .; cdr3_aa: CASRTGDYYGYTF; cdr3_nt: TGTGCCAGCAGAACCGGGGATTACTATGGCTACACCTTC
clone_size: .; v_call: TRBV28; j_call: TRBJ2-7; d_call: .; cdr3_aa: CASSLGLRNEYSYEQYF; cdr3_nt: TGTGCCAGCAGTCTAGGATTGCGCAACGAATACTCCTACGAGCAGTACTTC
clone_size: .; v_call: TRBV21-1; j_call: TRBJ2-5; d_call: .; cdr3_aa: CASSKGLAGAQETQYF; cdr3_nt: TGTGCCAGCAGCAAAGGCCTAGCGGGGGCCCAAGAGACCCAGTACTTC
clone_size: .; v_call: TRBV30; j_call: TRBJ1-6; d_call: TRBD1; cdr3_aa: CACHGQGNSPLHF; cdr3_nt: TGTGCCTGCCACGGACAGGGCAATTCACCCCTCCACTTT
clone_size: .; v_call: TRBV6-5; j_call: TRBJ1-2; d_call: TRBD1; cdr3_aa: CASRPGGAHYGYTF; cdr3_nt: TGTGCCAGCAGGCCAGGGGGCGCACACTATGGCTACACCTTC
clone_size: .; v_call: TRBV19; j_call: TRBJ1-1; d_call: .; cdr3_aa: CASSIQGPMNTEAFF; cdr3_nt: TGTGCCAGTAGTATTCAGGGCCCCATGAACACTGAAGCTTTCTTT
clone_size: few; v_call: TRBV6-2/TRBV6-3; j_call: TRBJ2-7; d_call: .; cdr3_aa: CASSYARGLSYEQYF; cdr3_nt: TGTGCCAGCAGTTACGCCAGGGGTCTCTCCTACGAGCAGTACTTC